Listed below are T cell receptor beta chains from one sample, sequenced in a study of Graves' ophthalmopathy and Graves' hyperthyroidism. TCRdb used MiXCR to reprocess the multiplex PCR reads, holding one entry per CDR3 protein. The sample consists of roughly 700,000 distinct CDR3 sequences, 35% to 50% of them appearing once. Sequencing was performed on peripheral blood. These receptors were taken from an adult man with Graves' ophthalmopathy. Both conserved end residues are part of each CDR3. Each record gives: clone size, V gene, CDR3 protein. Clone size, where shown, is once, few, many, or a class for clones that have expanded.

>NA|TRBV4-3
CASSPSRESDTQYF
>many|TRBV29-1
CSVADGGYRETQYF
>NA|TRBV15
CATSTSGKGSLEKLFF
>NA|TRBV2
CASLKDRVNNQPQYF
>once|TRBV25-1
CASSLDRVHTGELFF
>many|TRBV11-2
CASSSSREDEQYF
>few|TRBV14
CASSPRQASTYEQYF
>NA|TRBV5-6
CASSQGSGLAGYTF
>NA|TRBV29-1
CSSRQGTNGYTF
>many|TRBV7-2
CASKREGFGSPLHF
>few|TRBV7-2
CASSLGFRRQGYEQYF
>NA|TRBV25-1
CASSDPRTGPYGYTF
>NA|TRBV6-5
CASTHGGGRGSPLHF
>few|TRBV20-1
CSVRQGYEQYF
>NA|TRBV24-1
CATSDLRGGNGNEQFF
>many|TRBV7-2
CASSPDQGTGGGYTF
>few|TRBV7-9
CASSLWDSHTGELFF
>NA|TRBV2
CASIEAGGPYEQYF
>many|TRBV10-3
CAISDLDRVAYEQYF
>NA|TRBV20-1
CSARGGLDQPQHF
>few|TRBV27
CASSVAGGPEQYF
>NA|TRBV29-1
CSVRTGLQETQYF
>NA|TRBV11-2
CASIGQNTYEQYF
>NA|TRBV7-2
CASSLSVDPLYNEQFF
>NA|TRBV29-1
CSVGGGGGNGYTF
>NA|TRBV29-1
CSVVEGQSNYGYTF
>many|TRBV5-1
CASSYRVNTEAFF
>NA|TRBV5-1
CASRPGTSSYEQYF
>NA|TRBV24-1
CASTPSAGSNQPQHF
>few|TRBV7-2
CASSYTSESYEQYF
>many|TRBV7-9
CASSLNTGELFF
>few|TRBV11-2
CASSQDLSPAGYTF
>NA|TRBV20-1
CSARPDLPRSGSIIYEQYF
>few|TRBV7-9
CASSSFGGRTGALQETQYF
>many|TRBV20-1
CSANWDSNSPLHF
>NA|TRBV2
CASSEAGQGNEQYF
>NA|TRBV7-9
CASSNPGGTGELFF
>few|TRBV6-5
CASRPTGERRGYTF
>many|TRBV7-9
CASSLGFGVNTEAFF
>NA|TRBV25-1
CASSQEGSAGELFF
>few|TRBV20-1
CSAQGGLETQYF
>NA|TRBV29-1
CSQVGHGYTF
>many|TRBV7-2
CASSLVSTGREAFF
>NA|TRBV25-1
CASSSPRGRASYGYTF
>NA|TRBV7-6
CAGSKYSSGSVTGELFF
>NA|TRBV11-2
CASSLKKGATEAFF
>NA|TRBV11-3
CASNRGANSQPQHF
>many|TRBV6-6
CASSPGADSPLHF
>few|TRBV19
CASSLQGAPTEAFF
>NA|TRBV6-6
CASSYSRGGFRSPPQHF
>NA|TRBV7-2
CASSSDRVADTQYF
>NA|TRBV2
CASSYLGQGNGYEQYF
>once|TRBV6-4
CASKFARARSMNTEAFF